This paragraph reports one TCR beta chain. This sample was taken from a study of blood T cell repertoires in COVID-19. Study-wide context: Italy, Spain and the United States were the sources of the convalescent and acute COVID-19 samples.

Measured with immunoSEQ multiplex PCR; TCRdb has only the in-frame clones, and not every one. The sample holds around 160,000 clones, roughly nine tenths seen once. Sequencing was done on a sample of peripheral blood. The receptor comes from a man between 18 and 29 years old with COVID-19, enrolled during active disease.

Here the CDR3 reads CASSLARGGVYEQYF. The CDR3 nucleotides read TGTGCCAGCAGCTTAGCGCGTGGGGGCGTGTACGAGCAGTACTTC. V gene TRBV7-2 combines with J gene TRBJ2-7; maybe TRBD1 (6 bases). The germline CDR1 and CDR2 sequences are SGHTA and FQGNSA. The CDR3 covers 15 residues. Trimming shortened V by 0 bases and J by 4 bases, and 13 bases separated the two germline ends.